A selection of T cell receptor beta chains follows, all from one sample in a study of cytomegalovirus exposure and HLA in healthy donors. The method was immunoSEQ multiplex PCR; TCRdb's version includes in-frame clones alone and lacks a portion of them. The sample contains 150,000 to 250,000 clones, 65% to 90% of which appear only once. Material for sequencing was PBMCs. These receptors all come from a woman between 25 and 40 years old in good health and CMV-seropositive. CDR3s include the opening cysteine and the closing phenylalanine or tryptophan.

J gene | V gene | CDR3 protein
TRBJ2-1 | TRBV30 | CALDGTQDYNEQFF
TRBJ2-7 | TRBV7-2 | CASSLGLLNEQYF
TRBJ2-7 | TRBV5-1 | CASRWGLAVDEQYF
TRBJ2-7 | TRBV19 | CASSPGTSGKPYEQYF
TRBJ2-3 | TRBV7-3 | CASSLVHGSGRAGDTQYF
TRBJ2-5 | TRBV5-4 | CASSLAGLKETQYF
TRBJ1-1 | TRBV30 | CAWTGPGSGTEAFF
TRBJ1-5 | TRBV29-1 | CSVGGAADSNQPQHF
TRBJ1-2 | TRBV7-9 | CASSPDRADYTF
TRBJ1-3 | TRBV7-8 | CASSLLGGRNTGNTIYF
TRBJ1-2 | TRBV29-1 | CSVESTPRGDGYTF
TRBJ1-2 | TRBV7-9 | CASSTQSFYGYTF
TRBJ2-7 | TRBV27 | CASSLRGYEQYF
TRBJ2-6 | TRBV7-3 | CASSSRGGREANVLTF
TRBJ2-2 | TRBV28 | CASSKISGRNTGELFF
TRBJ1-1 | TRBV6-5 | CASREGRITEAFF
TRBJ1-2 | TRBV7-8 | CASSSGQGNGYTF
TRBJ1-2 | TRBV28 | CASRLIQGSYGYTF
TRBJ2-3 | TRBV9 | CASSGQNTDTQYF
TRBJ2-2 | TRBV14 | CASSPGRLNTGELFF
TRBJ2-3 | TRBV2 | CASSEGQAGLRDTQYF
TRBJ2-5 | TRBV28 | CASRTGTRTQETQYF
TRBJ2-7 | TRBV5-1 | CASSEGTGSYEQYF
TRBJ1-5 | TRBV2 | CASSEGNRGAQPQHF
TRBJ1-5 | TRBV6-1 | CASSEVPGNQPQHF
TRBJ2-1 | TRBV15 | CATSRDLFGASGSNNEQFF
TRBJ2-2 | TRBV7-6 | CASSLHPTSGRALGELFF
TRBJ2-7 | TRBV10-3 | CAISASGKGYEQYF
TRBJ2-3 | TRBV28 | CASSLLAEGTDTQYF
TRBJ2-1 | TRBV5-1 | CASSPGSGDSSYNEQFF
TRBJ2-2 | TRBV27 | CASSLGGTGELFF
TRBJ1-3 | TRBV28 | CASSRAPGQGYF
TRBJ2-7 | TRBV5-4 | CASSLGTSGEIYEQYF
TRBJ1-5 | TRBV6-1 | CASSEAPFNQPQHF
TRBJ1-1 | TRBV7-8 | CASSPLADTEAFF
TRBJ2-3 | TRBV29-1 | CSVLSGSGADTQYF
TRBJ1-5 | TRBV18 | CASSPQGDQPQHF
TRBJ1-2 | TRBV30 | CASRTGLGYGYTF
TRBJ1-1 | TRBV6-5 | CASSYSDRENTEAFF
TRBJ1-5 | TRBV27 | CASSWTGFSNQPQHF